This T cell receptor beta chain appears in the sequencing data of a study of blood T cell repertoires in COVID-19. Study-wide background: The samples span acute and convalescent COVID-19 from the United States, Italy and Spain.

In the study's own analysis: Nucleated cell number was recorded as an estimate derived from reference gene primer amplification. TCRdb's table, derived via immunoSEQ multiplex PCR, lists solely in-frame clones and lacks some. The DNA was the basis for D and trimming; V, J and clone size are from that table. The data contain approximately 260,000 clones, around 84% of them singletons. The CDR3 covers 19 residues. Germline V gene lookup returns CDR1 LGHNA and CDR2 YSLEER. The ends lost 1 base at V and 4 bases at J; junction bases unmatched: 15. Ages ranged from about 18 to 89 years, with residence in about 23 US areas. Each participant's cohort was designated according to participant-reported clinical history.

What was sequenced was PBMCs or T cells enriched from blood (not recorded which). This clonotype originated in a man aged 30 to 45 with acute COVID-19. The chain uses TRBV4-3 and TRBJ2-1; TRBD2 aligns across 8 bases. The CDR3: CASSQVTSGGVGGYNEQFF. The CDR3 nucleotides are TGCGCCAGCAGCCAAGTAACTAGCGGAGGGGTAGGGGGATACAATGAGCAGTTCTTC.